Shown below are 15 T cell receptor beta chains from a single sample sequenced in a study of preoperative IRX-2 immunotherapy in early breast cancer. Using immunoSEQ multiplex PCR, the repertoire was profiled, and TCRdb retains in-frame clones only, with some absent. The sample has some 5,000 clones; approximately 60% are singletons. Noted treatment: preoperative locoregional IRX-2 cytokine immunotherapy. The sequenced sample was tumor tissue, obtained before IRX-2 immunotherapy. These receptors were obtained from a human donor with breast cancer.

V gene TRBV19 combines with J gene TRBJ2-2; 11 nucleotides line up with TRBD2. The V segment lost 1 base and the J segment 6 bases; nucleotides outside the gene matches: 4. The CDR3 is made up of 16 amino acids. Looked up from germline, CDR1 is LNHDA and CDR2 is SQIVND (reference sequence). The CDR3 nucleotides read TGTGCCAGTAGTATAGGACTAGCGGGAAGGGCCGGGGAGCTGTTTTTT. Amino acids: CASSIGLAGRAGELFF.

This clone has only a few counts. V and J are TRBV6-8 and TRBJ1-1, with D uncertain. V was pared by 2 bases and J by 10 bases, with 11 bases between. In germline, CDR1 is MNHGY, CDR2 SAAAGT. The CDR3 totals 12 residues. CDR3 sequence: CASSYPEVRAFF. CDR3 coding DNA: TGTGCCAGCAGTTACCCGGAGGTTAGAGCTTTCTTT.

The chain couples TRBV11-3 to TRBJ2-7; D possibly corresponds to TRBD2 (6 bases). The V and J ends lost 7 bases and 6 bases respectively, with 19 bases between them. This CDR3 region has 14 residues. CDR1 is SGHNT, CDR2 YENEEA, per germline. The CDR3 DNA follows: TGTGCCAGCACGACCCGGGGGACGGATGGCGAGCAGTACTTC. This gives the protein CASTTRGTDGEQYF.

The chain links TRBV18 to TRBJ1-1; 8 nucleotides agree with TRBD1. CDR1 and CDR2 from the germline V gene are KGHSH and LQKENI. The CDR3 spans 14 residues. After removal of 3 bases from V and 7 bases from J, the junction contained 7 bases not matched to a gene. CDR3 coding DNA: TGTGCCAGCTCACCGTCAGGACAGGGAGTTGAAGCTTTCTTT. Amino acid sequence: CASSPSGQGVEAFF.

The V gene is TRBV6-4, the J gene TRBJ1-1; D gene ambiguous. The V end was cut by 6 bases, the J end by 2 bases, with 10 bases between. This CDR3 spans 13 amino acids. Germline loops: CDR1 MRHNA, CDR2 SNTAGT. Here the CDR3 DNA reads TGTGCCAGCAGAGACCGATATAACACTGAAGCTTTCTTT. Protein: CASRDRYNTEAFF.

This chain links TRBV28 with TRBJ1-2, with 7 bases aligning to TRBD1. The trim removed 8 bases at V and 2 bases at J, leaving 2 bases unmatched. This CDR3 region has 12 residues. Germline V CDR1 and CDR2: MDHEN, SYDVKM. CDR3 in amino acids: CASGTENYGYTF. In DNA form, the CDR3 reads TGTGCCAGCGGGACAGAGAACTATGGCTACACCTTC.

The rearrangement uses TRBV1 and TRBJ2-5; the table's D call, TRBD2, was not checked against the DNA. TRBV1 is a documented pseudogene. The CDR3 runs to 17 residues. The CDR3 sequence is CASSQEGSGSYQETQYF. The CDR3 DNA reads TGCGCCAGCAGCCAAGAGGGGAGCGGCTCGTACCAAGAGACCCAGTACTTC.

This chain links TRBV6-8 with TRBJ2-5; D unresolved. The CDR3 runs 13 residues. V was pared by 6 bases and J by 5 bases, with 13 bases between. CDR1 is MNHGY and CDR2 is SAAAGT in the germline V gene. This CDR3 is CASSRPGRETQYF. The CDR3 coding sequence is TGTGCCAGCAGCCGACCCGGTCGGGAGACCCAGTACTTC.

This clone was detected only a few times. This chain connects TRBV28 to TRBJ2-1; 7 positions agree with TRBD2. V shed 4 bases, J shed 3 bases, and the junction held 9 bases outside the gene matches. This CDR3 spans 16 amino acids. Germline V gene lookup returns CDR1 MDHEN and CDR2 SYDVKM. The CDR3 loop is CASSSPRSSGYNEQFF. CDR3 sequence (DNA): TGTGCCAGCAGTTCGCCCCGGTCTAGCGGCTACAATGAGCAGTTCTTC.

This clone was observed a handful of times. The chain links TRBV15 to TRBJ2-4, with 9 bases aligning to TRBD1. Germline CDR1 LNHNV, CDR2 YYDKDF (reference sequence). V trimming: 0 bases; J trimming: 7 bases; junction bases outside the gene matches: 4. The CDR3 spans 15 residues. The CDR3 is CATSRDRGTGNIQYF. DNA for the CDR3: TGTGCCACCAGCAGAGATCGGGGGACAGGGAACATTCAGTACTTC.

This sequence joins TRBV6-8 and TRBJ2-3; 13 nucleotides agree with TRBD2. This CDR3 region has 14 residues. Germline CDR1 reads MNHGY; CDR2 reads SAAAGT. V was clipped by 7 bases and J by 6 bases; unmatched bases: 4. The CDR3 DNA reads as TGTGCCAGCATTCGGACTAGCGGGAGCGATACGCAGTATTTT. This codes for CASIRTSGSDTQYF.

This CDR3 reads CASSSLQVQETQYF. The CDR3 nucleotides are TGTGCCAGTAGTAGCCTCCAGGTGCAAGAGACCCAGTACTTC. The rearrangement joins TRBV19 to TRBJ2-5; D remains ambiguous. V lost 4 bases and J 2 bases, leaving 11 bases between the germline ends. This CDR3 comprises 14 residues. Germline V gives CDR1 LNHDA, CDR2 SQIVND (reference sequence). Full variable domain (outside the CDR3, taken from reference TRBV19 and TRBJ2-5): DGGITQSPKYLFRKEGQNVTLSCEQNLNHDAMYWYRQDPGQGLRLIYYSQIVNDFQKGDIAEGYSVSREKKESFPLTVTSAQKNPTAFYLCASSSLQVQETQYFGPGTRLLVL.

The chain joins TRBV19 to TRBJ2-7; 15 nucleotides align to TRBD2. CDR1 LNHDA and CDR2 SQIVND come from the germline V gene (reference sequence). The V gene end was trimmed by 5 bases and the J gene end by 3 bases; junction bases not matched to a gene: 14. The CDR3 spans 19 residues. The chain's CDR3 is CASSSTGTSGRSLLYEQYF. As DNA, the CDR3 is TGTGCCAGTAGTTCAACCGGGACTAGCGGGAGGTCCTTACTCTACGAGCAGTACTTC.

This clone was seen only a few times. The chain links TRBV7-6 to TRBJ2-7; TRBD2 is a possible D gene (5 bases). CDR1 is SGHVS and CDR2 is FNYEAQ in the germline V gene. The V and J ends lost 4 bases and 2 bases respectively, with 12 bases between them. The CDR3 has 14 amino acids. The CDR3 spells CASSSVEGAYEQYF. The CDR3 DNA follows: TGTGCCAGCAGCTCCGTCGAGGGAGCCTACGAGCAGTACTTC.

The rearrangement uses TRBV6-8 and TRBJ1-1, with TRBD1 as a possible D gene (5 bases). This CDR3 contains 13 residues. Germline lookup yields CDR1 MNHGY and CDR2 SAAAGT. Trimming removed 2 bases from V and 5 bases from J, with 9 bases in between. The chain's CDR3 is CASSYQRGTEAFF. The CDR3 DNA is TGTGCCAGCAGTTACCAGCGGGGGACTGAAGCTTTCTTT.